This is a list of T cell receptor beta chains from one sample in a study of technical replicates of blood from a handful of donors. Using immunoSEQ multiplex PCR, the repertoire was profiled, and TCRdb retains in-frame clones only, with some absent. The sample carries roughly 80,000 clones, roughly 94% recorded once. The sequencing input was T cells isolated from PBMCs. Receptor source: a human donor in good health. Both conserved end residues are trimmed from each CDR3.

V: TRBV5-4; CDR3: ASSLALAGLL
V: TRBV2; CDR3: ARGEGDNEQF
V: TRBV27; CDR3: ASSLGAGETDTQY
V: TRBV7-9; CDR3: ASSSPTATGFNEKLF
V: TRBV30; CDR3: AWGLTGQGMETQY
V: TRBV2; CDR3: ASSGLRAF
V: TRBV27; CDR3: ASSLSAGPGTQY
V: TRBV7-3; CDR3: ASSPTNRTSGSQSYNEQF
V: TRBV7-6; CDR3: ASSSQPTGHYGYT
V: TRBV4-2; CDR3: ASSQDVAGTDTQY
V: TRBV29-1; CDR3: SVEGMTVDGNTEAF
V: TRBV9; CDR3: ASSVGGEGYEQY
V: TRBV9; CDR3: ASSVGREVYEQY
V: TRBV11-2; CDR3: ASSSPREAYEQY
V: TRBV5-1; CDR3: ASSPHRVYTGELF
V: TRBV19; CDR3: ASSIWAGNYEQY
V: TRBV6-5; CDR3: ASSYSIYSSEAF
V: TRBV30; CDR3: AWSVRGTVKLF
V: TRBV10-3; CDR3: AISERGLEPQH
V: TRBV14; CDR3: ASSQDPSSGNTIY
V: TRBV11-2; CDR3: ASSYFDSYEQY
V: TRBV10-3; CDR3: AISEPSGQETQY
V: TRBV9; CDR3: ASSVGSVNPYEQY
V: TRBV19; CDR3: ASSIGGNTEAF
V: TRBV5-1; CDR3: ASSFDRGNTMNTEAF
V: TRBV5-1; CDR3: ASSLLAGSSYNEQF
V: TRBV6-1; CDR3: ASRKWGVNDEKLF
V: TRBV9; CDR3: ASSVDTSGRLEQY
V: TRBV9; CDR3: ASSVSGGQETQY
V: TRBV2; CDR3: ASSETAAGGYT
V: TRBV14; CDR3: ASSHQLGARSGNTIY
V: TRBV6-6; CDR3: ASSYSEPHDSYEQY
V: TRBV18; CDR3: ASSPYSSSGSTDTQY
V: TRBV2; CDR3: ASSGLAGGTDTQY
V: TRBV7-7; CDR3: ASRLDSNTGELF
V: TRBV9; CDR3: ASSPEQGRRTEAF
V: TRBV6-1; CDR3: ASSLAGGWNEQF
V: TRBV27; CDR3: ASRLAGGSSEQF
V: TRBV2; CDR3: ASSDGENTGELF
V: TRBV7-9; CDR3: ASSSRRQGVNEQF
V: TRBV7-2; CDR3: ASTLKGNSYEQY
V: TRBV19; CDR3: ASSIEREITDTQY
V: TRBV19; CDR3: ASSWTGWFSGANVLT
V: TRBV9; CDR3: ASSVQTGPNYGYT
V: TRBV7-2; CDR3: ASSPFNEQF
V: TRBV2; CDR3: ASSGEEETETQY
V: TRBV5-6; CDR3: ASSLAIRLAGYNEQF
V: TRBV27; CDR3: ASSLMRQPTDTQY
V: TRBV6-5; CDR3: ASGRVREQY
V: TRBV28; CDR3: ASSLVITSVETQY
V: TRBV5-1; CDR3: ASSLDGGEEKLF
V: TRBV18; CDR3: ASSPRTGPSYEQY
V: TRBV6-6; CDR3: ASSPTGYLYEQY
V: TRBV2; CDR3: ASSEGLAATGNEQF
V: TRBV30; CDR3: AWRREVQETQY